Listed below are T cell receptor beta chains from one sample, sequenced in a study of molecular identifiers for immune sequencing clone quantification. In TCRdb, the PCR reads were re-called with MiXCR into one record per CDR3 protein. The sample carries 45,000 to 55,000 distinct CDR3 sequences, more than 35% recorded once. Source material: naive CD8+ T cells from blood, with Jurkat cell RNA spiked in. These receptors were taken from a human donor in good health. Some libraries in this study had Jurkat cell RNA spiked in. CDR3s leave out the opening cysteine and the closing phenylalanine or tryptophan.

cdr3_aa	cdr3_length	v_call	j_call
ASTGSPEWTQY	11	TRBV11-2	TRBJ2-3
ASSPGPPYEQY	11	TRBV4-2	TRBJ2-7
ASSYSQGPGEQY	12	TRBV6-5	TRBJ2-7
ASSLWGPNTEAF	12	TRBV7-9	TRBJ1-1
ASSLVWSGRFTGELF	15	TRBV27	TRBJ2-2
ASCSWGGGNQPQH	13	TRBV7-2	TRBJ1-5
ASNLYPGGWNEQY	13	TRBV27	TRBJ2-7
SADRADSNQPQH	12	TRBV20-1	TRBJ1-5
ASSWGLAGTDTQY	13	TRBV13	TRBJ2-3
ACSLVLAGRDTQY	13	TRBV7-4	TRBJ2-3
ASPDGGQGPLYWRECSTDTQY	21	TRBV21-1	TRBJ2-3
SALAGLSFNEQF	12	TRBV20-1	TRBJ2-1
ASSAKETGAYEQY	13	TRBV6-1	TRBJ2-7
ASSLVLAGVYNEQF	14	TRBV28	TRBJ2-1
ASSWPGLPYEQY	12	TRBV7-9	TRBJ2-7
ASSLGVQGSLGEQF	14	TRBV5-8	TRBJ2-1
ASGYGGNPGELF	12	TRBV19	TRBJ2-2
GVDGQGAAGYEQY	13	TRBV29-1	TRBJ2-7
ASSGPRGGELF	11	TRBV25-1	TRBJ2-2
ASSPTNQPQH	10	TRBV12-3/TRBV12-4	TRBJ1-5
ASSLGGGRIDTQY	13	TRBV7-6	TRBJ2-3
ASSFTPWTMNTEAF	14	TRBV7-2	TRBJ1-1
ASSQGGGTHEQY	12	TRBV3-1	TRBJ2-7
ASRGATSGANVLT	13	TRBV19	TRBJ2-6
ASSGAGTGLTGELF	14	TRBV9	TRBJ2-2
ASSAGTGSLAQY	12	TRBV27	TRBJ2-5
SVDLEGVYNEQF	12	TRBV29-1	TRBJ2-1
ASSVGSSGSVTGELF	15	TRBV9	TRBJ2-2
ASSRGQAEQY	10	TRBV12-3/TRBV12-4	TRBJ2-7
ASSQDGTSGQETQY	14	TRBV4-3	TRBJ2-5
ASSSGGPSSYEQY	13	TRBV11-2	TRBJ2-7
ASSYAWENSPLH	12	TRBV6-5	TRBJ1-6
ASISGLAGGQETQY	14	TRBV2	TRBJ2-5
SARSSGGGTEAF	12	TRBV20-1	TRBJ1-1
DSSTLTSGRPYEQY	14	TRBV6-5	TRBJ2-7
SHTVSGGSSYEQY	13	TRBV20-1	TRBJ2-7
ASSLVDFTGELF	12	TRBV11-2	TRBJ2-2
ASSMSPGQGEQAF	13	TRBV7-2	TRBJ1-1
ASSFRGVAYEQY	12	TRBV28	TRBJ2-7
ASSLVGTGPHTEAF	14	TRBV7-6	TRBJ1-1
ASLGPLAGRETGELF	15	TRBV2	TRBJ2-2
ASSLSGELF	9	TRBV7-6	TRBJ2-2
SVEKGRGDYEQY	12	TRBV29-1	TRBJ2-7
ATSRVGVQETQY	12	TRBV15	TRBJ2-5
ASRDLQGAREAF	12	TRBV28	TRBJ1-1
ASSSTPGRGRDTGEQF	16	TRBV7-9	TRBJ2-2
ASSLPERETQY	11	TRBV12-3/TRBV12-4	TRBJ2-5
ASSSGIYEQY	10	TRBV28	TRBJ2-7
ASRQGGSYEQY	11	TRBV2	TRBJ2-7
ASNPGYAESTDTQY	14	TRBV4-1	TRBJ2-3
ASTDYSESGELF	12	TRBV6-2/TRBV6-3	TRBJ2-2
ASSSDGPGELF	11	TRBV19	TRBJ2-2
ASSRDKTSGAIVLA	14	TRBV2	TRBJ2-6
ASSPGISYEQY	11	TRBV7-9	TRBJ2-7
ASSHDFGGALDSPTQETQY	19	TRBV4-3	TRBJ2-5
SARDLVVTDTQY	12	TRBV20-1	TRBJ2-3
ASSPGQGRAEQY	12	TRBV28	TRBJ2-7
ASSQLADLETQY	12	TRBV4-2	TRBJ2-5